This T cell receptor (beta chain) came from a study of T and B cells in COVID-19 patients. Multiplex PCR with BIOMED2 TRB-A/B primer pools amplified TRB rearrangements. Via MiXCR, TCRdb re-called the multiplex PCR reads, giving one row per CDR3 protein. In the table there are a few thousand distinct CDR3 sequences, 25% to 30% of which are singletons. TRB was amplified from about 240-490 ng of blood genomic DNA. This clonotype qualifies as medium-sized. V gave up 4 bases and J gave up 4 bases; unmatched junction bases: 7. The CDR3 contains 15 residues. Germline values: CDR1 SGHDT, CDR2 YYEEEE. The origin of this receptor is a human donor with active COVID-19. The source material was blood. The chain carries TRBV5-6 and TRBJ2-7, with 11 bases matching TRBD1. The CDR3 loop is CASSAGTGGGYEQYF. Written as DNA, the CDR3 is TGTGCCAGCAGCGCAGGGACAGGGGGAGGGTACGAGCAGTACTTC.